A selection of T cell receptor beta chains follows, all from one sample in a study of T cells expressing NK-cell markers. Using the 5' RACE reads, TCRdb records one entry per CDR3 protein without DNA. The sample holds some 16,000 distinct CDR3 sequences. Sequenced material: blood T cells: a sorted CD56 or NKG2C T cell subset, CD4+ or CD8+ T cells, or bulk PBMC T cells (not recorded which). The origin of the receptors is a man between 18 and 69 years old in good health. The CDR3 runs from the conserved cysteine through the conserved F or W. The order of the fields is CDR3 protein, V gene, J gene.

CASSQSAGFSGNTIYF,TRBV4-2,TRBJ1-3
CSVEQGPYEQYF,TRBV29-1,TRBJ2-7
CASSLAEGFQETQYF,TRBV5-1,TRBJ2-5
CASKQPPEQFF,TRBV6-5,TRBJ2-1
CASSEREAAFGQFF,TRBV28,TRBJ2-1
CASTPTGWDGELFF,TRBV6-2/TRBV6-3,TRBJ2-2
CSAETDYTYEQYF,TRBV29-1,TRBJ2-7
CSVGGSFPSLQETQYF,TRBV29-1,TRBJ2-5
CASSPLRRTPIAKNIQYF,TRBV6-9,TRBJ2-4
CASSLDWDGEQYF,TRBV11-2,TRBJ2-7
CASSPHRSSYEQYF,TRBV12-3/TRBV12-4,TRBJ2-7
CASSPGQMNTEAFF,TRBV12-3/TRBV12-4,TRBJ1-1
CAWSVQGLSYEQYF,TRBV30,TRBJ2-7
CASSIQETQYF,TRBV7-2,TRBJ2-5
CASAWSGTAYNEQFF,TRBV5-1,TRBJ2-1
CSAIDPGGMGLVYGYTF,TRBV20-1,TRBJ1-2
CSAAWGADTIYF,TRBV20-1,TRBJ1-3
CASSRQSNTEAFF,TRBV12-3/TRBV12-4,TRBJ1-1
CASTQGAHEQYF,TRBV12-3/TRBV12-4,TRBJ2-7
CSASGTSGSNEQFF,TRBV20-1,TRBJ2-1
CASSVGTGPNTGELFF,TRBV5-1,TRBJ2-2
CASSAVWGLVYTEAFF,TRBV5-5,TRBJ1-1
CASRLPGGNEQYF,TRBV11-2,TRBJ2-7
CASSLARGLEYF,TRBV12-3/TRBV12-4,TRBJ2-7
CASSYKGANYGYTF,TRBV6-5,TRBJ1-2
CASSLLGDNEQFF,TRBV27,TRBJ2-1
CASSPLRDERETQYF,TRBV27,TRBJ2-5
CASSQVLPSSGGAHKETQYF,TRBV4-1,TRBJ2-5
CSARDFRGTETQYF,TRBV20-1,TRBJ2-5
CASSPSGRGGKTQYF,TRBV12-3/TRBV12-4,TRBJ2-5
CASSQEPGKGGFTGELFF,TRBV4-3,TRBJ2-2
CASSLGGQETQYF,TRBV5-4,TRBJ2-5
CSVVDSNDKTIYEQYF,TRBV29-1,TRBJ2-7
CASSLSGPGYGYTF,TRBV28,TRBJ1-2
CASSPTGQGGSSEQYF,TRBV18,TRBJ2-7
CASSRDRGLSYEQYF,TRBV14,TRBJ2-7
CASSYSYGTGSYEQYF,TRBV6-5,TRBJ2-7
CAWSPGTNNSPLHF,TRBV30,TRBJ1-6
CASSFVGAGTGELFF,TRBV7-8,TRBJ2-2
CAISGGPTGELFF,TRBV10-3,TRBJ2-2
CASSLGTGLYNEQFF,TRBV13,TRBJ2-1
CASRDLAGAYEQYF,TRBV12-3/TRBV12-4,TRBJ2-7
CASSNQGTNEKLFF,TRBV19,TRBJ1-4
CASSVEGSNYGYTF,TRBV5-1,TRBJ1-2
CASSIPGTLGTGELFF,TRBV9,TRBJ2-2
CASSQPGTDRGYTF,TRBV4-1,TRBJ1-2
CASTGGFPYNEQFF,TRBV5-1,TRBJ2-1
CASSSQVIGYTF,TRBV12-3/TRBV12-4,TRBJ1-2
CATGQETPYEQYF,TRBV15,TRBJ2-7
CSARDMGSTKWETQYF,TRBV20-1,TRBJ2-5
CSVELAGSPSSGANVLTF,TRBV29-1,TRBJ2-6
CASIPTLGEHYEQYF,TRBV28,TRBJ2-7
CASSFGQGTNNEQFF,TRBV5-1,TRBJ2-1